This T cell receptor (beta chain) was profiled in a study of T-cell reconstitution after alpha-beta-depleted transplantation in children. As to this clonotype: The target antigen is unknown.

CDR3 size: 15 residues. The germline gives CDR1 SGDLS, CDR2 YYNGEE. V was clipped by 3 bases and J by 0 bases, with 9 bases between them. Study-wide points: The study reportedly traced alpha-beta T cells about two months after transplant to several hundred expanded graft clones. It was newly produced T cells that mostly accounted for T-cell counts and diversity one year after transplant.

Using unique molecular identifiers, the investigators prepared the TCRbeta library. TCRdb called the PCR reads again in MiXCR, with one record for every CDR3 protein. The sample shows fewer than 1 million distinct CDR3 sequences, roughly 15% of them seen only once. Material: PBMCs, mostly from graft donor cells, obtained 360 days after TCRalphabeta/CD19-depleted stem cell transplant. The origin of this receptor is a male patient younger than 18 who had a stem cell transplant for acute lymphoblastic leukemia, so the T cells may come from the graft donor. The chain carries TRBV9 and TRBJ2-2, with a possible D match to TRBD1 (6 bases). CDR3 loop: CASSGTATNTGELFF. CDR3 bases: TGTGCCAGCAGCGGGACAGCGACGAACACCGGGGAGCTGTTTTTT.